This T cell receptor beta chain was sequenced during a study of blood T cell repertoires in COVID-19. The germline V gene encodes CDR1 SGHRS and CDR2 YFSETQ. Deletions cut 5 bases from V and 0 bases from J, with 9 bases between. The CDR3 contains 14 residues. The assay was immunoSEQ multiplex PCR, and TCRdb's table has in-frame clones only and misses some. The data contain fewer than 350,000 clones, about 92% of them singletons. This chain uses TRBV5-1 with TRBJ2-4; weak D call: TRBD2 (6 bases). The source material was peripheral blood. This sequence was found in an older woman with COVID-19, enrolled during active disease. CDR3: CASRGTLAKNIQYF. In DNA, the CDR3 is TGCGCCAGCAGGGGGACTTTAGCCAAAAACATTCAGTACTTC. The complete variable domain, with remaining parts taken from reference TRBV5-1 and TRBJ2-4, reads KAGVTQTPRYLIKTRGQQVTLSCSPISGHRSVSWYQQTPGQGLQFLFEYFSETQRNKGNFPGRFSGRQFSNSRSEMNVSTLELGDSALYLCASRGTLAKNIQYFGAGTRLSVL.